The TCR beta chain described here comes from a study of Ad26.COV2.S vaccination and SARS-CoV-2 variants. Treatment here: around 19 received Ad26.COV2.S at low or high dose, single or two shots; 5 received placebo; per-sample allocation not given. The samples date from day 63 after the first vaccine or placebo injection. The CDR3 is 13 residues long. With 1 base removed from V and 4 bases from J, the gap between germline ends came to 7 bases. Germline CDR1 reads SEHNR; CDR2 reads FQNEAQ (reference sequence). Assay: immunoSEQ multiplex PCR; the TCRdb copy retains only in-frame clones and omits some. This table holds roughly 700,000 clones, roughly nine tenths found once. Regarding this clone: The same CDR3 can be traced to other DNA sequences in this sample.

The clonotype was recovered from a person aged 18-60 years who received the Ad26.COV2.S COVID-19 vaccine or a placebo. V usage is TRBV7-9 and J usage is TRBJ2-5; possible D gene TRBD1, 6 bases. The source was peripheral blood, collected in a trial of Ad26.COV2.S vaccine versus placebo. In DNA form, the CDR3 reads TGTGCCAGCAGCTTAGTAGGGGGAGAGACCCAGTACTTC. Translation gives CASSLVGGETQYF.